This T cell receptor (beta chain) came from a study of cytomegalovirus exposure and HLA in healthy donors. The study's findings and limits: Other equally common chains were less clonally expanded than HLA-associated TCR beta chains, a later analysis showed.

The CDR3 contains 14 residues. Germline CDR1 reads SQVTM; CDR2 reads ANQGSEA. V lost 4 bases to trimming and J lost 1 base, with 13 bases between them. For this clone: The antigen remains unidentified. This same CDR3 is encoded by further DNA sequences in the sample.

The primer mix had 60 Vbeta and 13 Jbeta primers. The data were produced by immunoSEQ multiplex PCR, yet TCRdb's version contains in-frame clones alone and is incomplete. Of around 180,000 clones in the sample, less than 80% were seen once. The gene calls are TRBV29-1 and TRBJ1-1; D may be TRBD1 (5 bases). The receptor was isolated from a woman aged 40-49 years in good health and CMV-seronegative. The sample taken for sequencing was PBMCs. The CDR3 here is CSVVGGGGNTEAFF. CDR3 DNA sequence: TGCAGCGTTGTAGGAGGCGGGGGGAACACTGAAGCTTTCTTT.